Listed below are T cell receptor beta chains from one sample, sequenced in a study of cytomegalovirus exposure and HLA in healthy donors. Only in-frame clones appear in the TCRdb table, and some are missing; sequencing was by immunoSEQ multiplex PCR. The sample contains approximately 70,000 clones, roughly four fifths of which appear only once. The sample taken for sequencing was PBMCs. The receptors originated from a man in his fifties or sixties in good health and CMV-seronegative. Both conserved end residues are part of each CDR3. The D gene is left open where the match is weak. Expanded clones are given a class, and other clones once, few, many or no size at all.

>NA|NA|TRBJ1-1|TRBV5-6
CASSLAFGSAAAFF
TGTGCCAGCAGCTTGGCTTTCGGCTCCGCGGCCGCTTTCTTT
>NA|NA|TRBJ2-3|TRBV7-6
CASSLQRVDTQYF
TGTGCCAGCAGCTTACAACGGGTTGATACGCAGTATTTT
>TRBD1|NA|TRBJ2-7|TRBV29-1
CSGRPDRASEQYF
TGCAGCGGGAGACCGGACAGGGCGAGCGAGCAGTACTTC
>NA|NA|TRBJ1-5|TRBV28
CASSRDISGNQPQHF
TGTGCCAGCAGCCGCGACATATCGGGCAATCAGCCCCAGCATTTT
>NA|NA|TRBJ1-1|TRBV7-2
CASSRRYDTFF
TGTGCCAGCAGCCGTCGGTATGACACTTTCTTT
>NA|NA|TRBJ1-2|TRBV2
CASSVGGGNYGYTF
TGTGCCAGCAGTGTAGGGGGGGGAAACTATGGCTACACCTTC
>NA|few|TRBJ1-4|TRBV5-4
CASSSRTANEKLFF
TGTGCCAGCAGCTCCCGGACAGCTAATGAAAAACTGTTTTTT
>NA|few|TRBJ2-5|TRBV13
CASSSRRTIETQYF
TGTGCCAGCAGCTCCCGGCGCACTATAGAGACCCAGTACTTC
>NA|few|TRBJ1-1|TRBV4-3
CASSLTPWSVNTEAFF
TGCGCCAGCAGCCTAACACCCTGGTCAGTTAACACTGAAGCTTTCTTT
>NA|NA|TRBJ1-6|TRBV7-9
CASSRAGTPLHF
TGTGCCAGCAGCCGAGCAGGGACACCCCTCCACTTT
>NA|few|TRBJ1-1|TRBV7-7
CASSSGVNTEAFF
TGTGCTAGCAGTTCCGGGGTGAACACTGAAGCTTTCTTT
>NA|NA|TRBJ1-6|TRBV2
CASTNWQGNSPLHF
TGTGCCAGCACCAACTGGCAGGGGAATTCACCCCTCCACTTT
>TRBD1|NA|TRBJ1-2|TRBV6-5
CASRGAGTANYGYTF
TGTGCCAGCAGGGGGGCCGGGACAGCTAACTATGGCTACACCTTC
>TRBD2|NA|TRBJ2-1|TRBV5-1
CASSLPSLANEQFF
TGCGCCAGCAGCCTCCCTTCACTAGCGAATGAGCAGTTCTTC
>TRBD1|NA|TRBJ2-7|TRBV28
CASRAGGGTYEQYF
TGTGCCAGCAGAGCAGGGGGCGGGACCTACGAGCAGTACTTC
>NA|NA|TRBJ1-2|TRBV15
CATSRDLSPYGYTF
TGTGCCACCAGCAGAGACCTTAGTCCCTATGGCTACACCTTC
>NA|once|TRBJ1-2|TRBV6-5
CASNRGQGYGYTF
TGTGCCAGCAACCGCGGCCAGGGTTATGGCTACACCTTC
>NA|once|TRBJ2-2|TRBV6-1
CASTAGFPGELFF
TGTGCCAGCACGGCAGGGTTTCCCGGGGAGCTGTTTTTT
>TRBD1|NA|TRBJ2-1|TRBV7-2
CASSPGTANNEQFF
TGTGCCAGCAGTCCGGGGACAGCCAACAATGAGCAGTTCTTC
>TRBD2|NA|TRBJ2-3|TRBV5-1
CASSAAGVRDTQYF
TGCGCCAGCAGCGCAGCGGGGGTGCGAGATACGCAGTATTTT
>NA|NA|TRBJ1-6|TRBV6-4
CASSPSRDSPLHF
TGTGCCAGCAGCCCCAGTCGGGATTCACCCCTCCACTTT
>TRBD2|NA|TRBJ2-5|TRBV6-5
CASSRTSGRGETQYF
TGTGCCAGCAGCCGGACTAGCGGGAGGGGAGAGACCCAGTACTTC
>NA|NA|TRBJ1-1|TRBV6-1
CASSEASGGYAEAFF
TGTGCCAGCAGTGAAGCGTCTGGAGGTTACGCTGAAGCTTTCTTT
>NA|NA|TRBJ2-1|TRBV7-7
CASSQSNGPRGEQFF
TGTGCTAGCAGCCAATCAAACGGTCCTCGGGGTGAGCAGTTCTTC
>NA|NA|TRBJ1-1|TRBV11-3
CASRRRNTEAFF
TGTGCCAGCAGAAGGAGGAACACTGAAGCTTTCTTT
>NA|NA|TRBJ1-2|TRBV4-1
CASSQDFSGNYGYTF
TGCGCCAGCAGCCAAGATTTTTCAGGGAACTATGGCTACACCTTC
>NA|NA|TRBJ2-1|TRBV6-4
CASPKRTASDEQFF
TGTGCCAGCCCGAAGAGGACAGCTTCGGATGAGCAGTTCTTC
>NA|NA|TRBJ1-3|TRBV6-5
CASSSAGWTGNTIYF
TGTGCCAGCAGTTCCGCAGGGTGGACTGGAAACACCATATATTTT
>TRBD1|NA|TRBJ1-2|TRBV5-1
CASSLSPTGTSYGYTF
TGCGCCAGCAGCTTGTCCCCGACAGGGACGAGCTATGGCTACACCTTC
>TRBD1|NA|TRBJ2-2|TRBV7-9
CASSEAGGSGELFF
TGTGCCAGCAGCGAGGCAGGGGGCTCCGGGGAGCTGTTTTTT
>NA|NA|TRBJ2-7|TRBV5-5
CASSLADRSSYEQYF
TGTGCCAGCAGCTTGGCTGACAGGAGCTCCTACGAGCAGTACTTC
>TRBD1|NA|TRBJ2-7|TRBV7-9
CASSFDRGVDEQYF
TGTGCCAGCAGCTTTGACAGGGGTGTCGACGAGCAGTACTTC
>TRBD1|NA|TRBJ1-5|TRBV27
CASSLGGQGNQPQHF
TGTGCCAGCAGTTTAGGAGGACAGGGAAATCAGCCCCAGCATTTT
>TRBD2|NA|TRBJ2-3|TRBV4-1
CASSPLAGPTDTQYF
TGCGCCAGCAGCCCTTTAGCGGGGCCCACAGATACGCAGTATTTT
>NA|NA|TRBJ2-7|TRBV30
CAWSGKRDFSYEQYF
TGTGCCTGGAGTGGTAAACGGGACTTCTCCTACGAGCAGTACTTC
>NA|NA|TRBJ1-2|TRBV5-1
CASSLGGTNLYGYTF
TGCGCCAGCAGCTTGGGAGGGACAAATCTCTATGGCTACACCTTC
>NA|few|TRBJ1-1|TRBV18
CASSPQGSNTEAFF
TGTGCCAGCTCTCCTCAGGGGTCGAACACTGAAGCTTTCTTT
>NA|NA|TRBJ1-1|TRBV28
CASSLQVKDKFAFF
TGTGCCAGCAGTTTACAGGTTAAAGACAAGTTCGCTTTCTTT